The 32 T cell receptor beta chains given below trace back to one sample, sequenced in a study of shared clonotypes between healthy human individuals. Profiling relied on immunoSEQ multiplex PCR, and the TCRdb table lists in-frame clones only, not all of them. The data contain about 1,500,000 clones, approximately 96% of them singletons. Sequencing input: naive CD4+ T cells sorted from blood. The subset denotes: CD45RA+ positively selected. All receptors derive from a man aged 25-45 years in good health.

CDR3 nucleotide sequence: TGTGCCAGTAGTATCGGACAGGGGGCGGTTTCCTACGAGCAGTACTTC. Amino acids: CASSIGQGAVSYEQYF. This sequence joins TRBV19 and TRBJ2-7, with 11 bases aligning to TRBD1. In germline, CDR1 is LNHDA, CDR2 SQIVND (reference sequence). Losses at the gene ends were 3 bases for V and 1 base for J; bases not matched to a gene: 5. The CDR3 is 16 residues long. The complete variable domain, with remaining parts taken from reference TRBV19 and TRBJ2-7, reads DGGITQSPKYLFRKEGQNVTLSCEQNLNHDAMYWYRQDPGQGLRLIYYSQIVNDFQKGDIAEGYSVSREKKESFPLTVTSAQKNPTAFYLCASSIGQGAVSYEQYFGPGTRLTVT.

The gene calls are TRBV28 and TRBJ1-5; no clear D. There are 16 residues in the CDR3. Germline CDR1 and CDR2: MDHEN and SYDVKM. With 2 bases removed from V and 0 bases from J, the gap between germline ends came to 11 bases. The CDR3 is CASSLRAGYSNQPQHF. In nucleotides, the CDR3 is TGTGCCAGCAGTTTAAGGGCAGGTTATAGCAATCAGCCCCAGCATTTT.

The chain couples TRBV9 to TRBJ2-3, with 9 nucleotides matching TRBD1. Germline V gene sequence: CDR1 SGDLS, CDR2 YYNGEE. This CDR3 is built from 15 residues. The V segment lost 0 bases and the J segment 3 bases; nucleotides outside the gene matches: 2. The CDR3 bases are TGTGCCAGCAGCGTAGAGGGGACAGGGACAGATACGCAGTATTTT. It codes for CASSVEGTGTDTQYF. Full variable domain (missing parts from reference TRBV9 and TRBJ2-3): DSGVTQTPKHLITATGQRVTLRCSPRSGDLSVYWYQQSLDQGLQFLIQYYNGEERAKGNILERFSAQQFPDLHSELNLSSLELGDSALYFCASSVEGTGTDTQYFGPGTRLTVL.

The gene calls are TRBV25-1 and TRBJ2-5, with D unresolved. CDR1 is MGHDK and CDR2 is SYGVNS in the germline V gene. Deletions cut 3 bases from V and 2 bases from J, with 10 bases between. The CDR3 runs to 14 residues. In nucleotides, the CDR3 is TGTGCCAGCAGTGAGGTCGCTACACAAGAGACCCAGTACTTC. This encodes CASSEVATQETQYF.

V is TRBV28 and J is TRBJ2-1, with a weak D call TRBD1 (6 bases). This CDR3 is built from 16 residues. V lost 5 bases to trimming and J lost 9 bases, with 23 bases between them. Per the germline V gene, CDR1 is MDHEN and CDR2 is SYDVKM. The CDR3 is CASSPARGGRGGEQFF. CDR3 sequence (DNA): TGTGCCAGCAGTCCCGCTCGTGGGGGTAGAGGGGGTGAGCAGTTCTTC.

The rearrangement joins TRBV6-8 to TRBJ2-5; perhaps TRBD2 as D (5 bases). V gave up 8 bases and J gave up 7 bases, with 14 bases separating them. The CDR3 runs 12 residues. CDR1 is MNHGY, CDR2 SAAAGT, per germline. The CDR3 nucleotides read TGTGCCAGCCCAACTAGGTTCATGACCCAGTACTTC. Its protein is CASPTRFMTQYF.

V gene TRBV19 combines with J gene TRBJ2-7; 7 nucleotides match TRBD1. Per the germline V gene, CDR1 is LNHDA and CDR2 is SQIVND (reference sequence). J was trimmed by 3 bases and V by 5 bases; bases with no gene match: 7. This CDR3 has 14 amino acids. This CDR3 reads CASSPDRFGYEQYF. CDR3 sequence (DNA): TGTGCCAGTAGTCCGGACAGGTTCGGCTACGAGCAGTACTTC.

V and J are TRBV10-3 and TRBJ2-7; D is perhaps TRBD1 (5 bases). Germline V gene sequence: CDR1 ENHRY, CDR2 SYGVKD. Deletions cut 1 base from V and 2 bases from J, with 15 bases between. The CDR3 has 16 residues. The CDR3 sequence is CAISELMGLSTYEQYF. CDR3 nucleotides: TGTGCCATCAGTGAGTTAATGGGGCTGTCGACCTACGAGCAGTACTTC.

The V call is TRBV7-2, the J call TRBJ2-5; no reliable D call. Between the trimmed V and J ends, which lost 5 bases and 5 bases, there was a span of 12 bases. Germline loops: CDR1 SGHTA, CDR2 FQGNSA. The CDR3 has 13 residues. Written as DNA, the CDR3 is TGTGCCAGCAGCCACGGTCAGGTGGAGACCCAGTACTTC. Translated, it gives CASSHGQVETQYF.

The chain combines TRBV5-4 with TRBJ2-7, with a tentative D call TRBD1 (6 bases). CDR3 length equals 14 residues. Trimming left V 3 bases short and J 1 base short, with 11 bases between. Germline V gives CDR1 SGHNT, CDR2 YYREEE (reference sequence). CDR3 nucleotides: TGTGCCAGCAGCTCCATCGGACAGTCCTACGAGCAGTACTTC. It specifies CASSSIGQSYEQYF.

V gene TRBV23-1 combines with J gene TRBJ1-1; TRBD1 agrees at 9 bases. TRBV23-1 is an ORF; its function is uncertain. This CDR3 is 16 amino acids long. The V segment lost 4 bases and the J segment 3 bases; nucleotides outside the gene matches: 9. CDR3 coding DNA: TGCGCCAGCAGTCTATTCCAACAGGGGGCGGACACTGAAGCTTTCTTT. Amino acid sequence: CASSLFQQGADTEAFF.

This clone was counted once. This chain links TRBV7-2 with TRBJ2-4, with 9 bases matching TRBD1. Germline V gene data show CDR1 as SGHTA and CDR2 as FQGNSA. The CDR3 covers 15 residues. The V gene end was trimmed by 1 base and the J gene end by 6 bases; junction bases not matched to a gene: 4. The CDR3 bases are TGTGCCAGCAGCTTAGTCCCGGGACAGGGAAACATTCAGTACTTC. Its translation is CASSLVPGQGNIQYF.

The CDR3 spells CASSQTGSSYNEQFF. CDR3 in DNA: TGTGCCAGCAGCCAGACAGGGAGCTCCTACAATGAGCAGTTCTTC. The chain has TRBV6-4 and TRBJ2-1; 7 bases are a match to TRBD1. The CDR3 has 15 amino acids. Germline trimming cut 6 bases from V and 0 bases from J; bases unmatched to any gene: 5. Germline loops: CDR1 MRHNA, CDR2 SNTAGT.

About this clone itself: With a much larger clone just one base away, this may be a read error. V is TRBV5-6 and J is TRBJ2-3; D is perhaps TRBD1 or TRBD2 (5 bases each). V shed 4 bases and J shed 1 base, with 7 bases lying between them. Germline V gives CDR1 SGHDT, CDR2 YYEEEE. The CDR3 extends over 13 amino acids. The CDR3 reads CASSRDGTDTQYF. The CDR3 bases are TGTGCCAGCAGCCGGGACGGCACAGATACGCAGTATTTT.

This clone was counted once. The CDR3 loop is CASSQESGPPYEQYF. DNA for the CDR3: TGCGCCAGCAGCCAAGAATCAGGGCCACCCTACGAGCAGTACTTC. The chain carries TRBV4-1 and TRBJ2-7, with a weak D call TRBD1 (5 bases). V was shortened by 0 bases and J by 2 bases, with 11 bases between the two germline ends. This CDR3 has 15 amino acids. Germline V lookup: CDR1 MGHRA, CDR2 YSYEKL.

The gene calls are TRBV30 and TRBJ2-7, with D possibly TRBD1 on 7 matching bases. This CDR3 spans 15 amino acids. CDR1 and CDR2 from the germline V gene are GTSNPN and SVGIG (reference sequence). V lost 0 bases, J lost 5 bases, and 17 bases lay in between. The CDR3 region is CAWSVKQGRTHEQYF. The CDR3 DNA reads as TGTGCCTGGAGTGTAAAACAGGGGAGGACCCACGAGCAGTACTTC.

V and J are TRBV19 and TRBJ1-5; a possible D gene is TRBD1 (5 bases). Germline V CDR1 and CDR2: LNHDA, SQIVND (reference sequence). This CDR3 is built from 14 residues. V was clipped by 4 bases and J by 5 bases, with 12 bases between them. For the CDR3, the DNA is TGTGCCAGTAGTAGAGCGGGGCTCTATCAGCCCCAGCATTTT. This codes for CASSRAGLYQPQHF. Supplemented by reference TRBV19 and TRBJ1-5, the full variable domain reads DGGITQSPKYLFRKEGQNVTLSCEQNLNHDAMYWYRQDPGQGLRLIYYSQIVNDFQKGDIAEGYSVSREKKESFPLTVTSAQKNPTAFYLCASSRAGLYQPQHFGDGTRLSIL.

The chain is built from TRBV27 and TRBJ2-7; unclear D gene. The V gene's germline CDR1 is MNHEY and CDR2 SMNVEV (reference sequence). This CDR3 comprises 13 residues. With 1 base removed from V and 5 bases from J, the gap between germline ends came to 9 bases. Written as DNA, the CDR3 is TGTGCCAGCAGTTTATTGACCGGAAACGAGCAGTACTTC. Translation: CASSLLTGNEQYF.

CDR3 coding DNA: TGTGCCAGCAGGATAGGCCCGGTAGGCACTTATGGCTACACCTTC. Amino acid sequence: CASRIGPVGTYGYTF. The gene calls are TRBV9 and TRBJ1-2, with D uncertain. The V end lost 5 bases, the J end lost 5 bases, and 19 bases lay between the germline ends. The germline V gene encodes CDR1 SGDLS and CDR2 YYNGEE. CDR3 length: 15 residues. The complete variable domain, with remaining parts taken from reference TRBV9 and TRBJ1-2, reads DSGVTQTPKHLITATGQRVTLRCSPRSGDLSVYWYQQSLDQGLQFLIQYYNGEERAKGNILERFSAQQFPDLHSELNLSSLELGDSALYFCASRIGPVGTYGYTFGSGTRLTVV.

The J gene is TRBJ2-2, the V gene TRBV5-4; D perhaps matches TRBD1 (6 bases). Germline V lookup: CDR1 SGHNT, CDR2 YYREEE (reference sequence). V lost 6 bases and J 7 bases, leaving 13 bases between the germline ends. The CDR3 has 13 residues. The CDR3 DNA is TGTGCCAGCAAGAGATCAGGGGACGGGGAGCTGTTTTTT. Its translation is CASKRSGDGELFF. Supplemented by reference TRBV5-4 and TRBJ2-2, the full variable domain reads ETGVTQSPTHLIKTRGQQVTLRCSSQSGHNTVSWYQQALGQGPQFIFQYYREEENGRGNFPPRFSGLQFPNYSSELNVNALELDDSALYLCASKRSGDGELFFGEGSRLTVL.

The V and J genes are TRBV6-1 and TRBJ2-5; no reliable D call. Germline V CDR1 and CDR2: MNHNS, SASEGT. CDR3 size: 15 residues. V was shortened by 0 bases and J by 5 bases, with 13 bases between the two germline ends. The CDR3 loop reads CASSEARGLGETQYF. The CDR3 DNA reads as TGTGCCAGCAGTGAAGCTCGTGGTCTCGGGGAGACCCAGTACTTC.

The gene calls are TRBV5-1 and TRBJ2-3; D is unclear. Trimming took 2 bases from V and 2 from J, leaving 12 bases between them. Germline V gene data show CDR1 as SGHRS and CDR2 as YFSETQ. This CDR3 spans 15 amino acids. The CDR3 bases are TGCGCCAGCAGCTTTGAGTGGATGAACACAGATACGCAGTATTTT. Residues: CASSFEWMNTDTQYF.

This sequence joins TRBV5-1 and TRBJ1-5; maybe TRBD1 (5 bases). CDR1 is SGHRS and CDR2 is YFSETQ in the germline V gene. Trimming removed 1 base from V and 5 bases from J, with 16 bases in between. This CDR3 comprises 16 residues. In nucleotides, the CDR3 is TGCGCCAGCAGCTTGCGACCCGGGACGTGGGATCAGCCCCAGCATTTT. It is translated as CASSLRPGTWDQPQHF.

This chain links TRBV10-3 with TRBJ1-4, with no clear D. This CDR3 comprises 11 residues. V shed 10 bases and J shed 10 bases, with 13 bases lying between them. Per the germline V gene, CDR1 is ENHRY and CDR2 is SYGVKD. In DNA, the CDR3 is TGTGCCACCCAAGATCGGCGAAAACTGTTTTTT. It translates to CATQDRRKLFF.

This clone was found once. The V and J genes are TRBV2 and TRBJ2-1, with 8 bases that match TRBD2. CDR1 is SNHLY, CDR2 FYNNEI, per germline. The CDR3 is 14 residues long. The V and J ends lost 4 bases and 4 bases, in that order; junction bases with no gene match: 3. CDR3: CASSAGGGYNEQFF. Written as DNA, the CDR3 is TGTGCCAGCAGTGCCGGGGGGGGTTACAATGAGCAGTTCTTC.

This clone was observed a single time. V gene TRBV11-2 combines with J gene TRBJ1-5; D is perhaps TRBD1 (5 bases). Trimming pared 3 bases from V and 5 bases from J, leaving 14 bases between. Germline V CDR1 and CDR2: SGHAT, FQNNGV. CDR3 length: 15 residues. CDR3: CASSFGGRGDQPQHF. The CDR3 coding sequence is TGTGCCAGCAGCTTCGGGGGGAGAGGGGATCAGCCCCAGCATTTT.

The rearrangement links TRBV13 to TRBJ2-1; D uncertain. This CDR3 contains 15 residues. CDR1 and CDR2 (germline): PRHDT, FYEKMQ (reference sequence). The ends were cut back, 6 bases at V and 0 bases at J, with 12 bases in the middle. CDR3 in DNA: TGTGCCAGCAGTCACCTAGTTGTCTCCTACAATGAGCAGTTCTTC. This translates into CASSHLVVSYNEQFF.

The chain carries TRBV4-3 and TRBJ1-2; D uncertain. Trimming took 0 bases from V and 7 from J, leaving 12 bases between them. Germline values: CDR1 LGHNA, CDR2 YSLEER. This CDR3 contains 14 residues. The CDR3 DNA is TGCGCCAGCAGCCAAGATCTGCCCGTGGGTGGCTACACCTTC. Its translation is CASSQDLPVGGYTF.

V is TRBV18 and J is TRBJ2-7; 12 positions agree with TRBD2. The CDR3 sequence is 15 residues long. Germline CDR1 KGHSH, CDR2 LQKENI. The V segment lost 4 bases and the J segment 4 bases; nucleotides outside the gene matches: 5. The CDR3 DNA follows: TGTGCCAGCTCACAATCGACTAGCGGGAGTTACGAGCAGTACTTC. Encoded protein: CASSQSTSGSYEQYF.

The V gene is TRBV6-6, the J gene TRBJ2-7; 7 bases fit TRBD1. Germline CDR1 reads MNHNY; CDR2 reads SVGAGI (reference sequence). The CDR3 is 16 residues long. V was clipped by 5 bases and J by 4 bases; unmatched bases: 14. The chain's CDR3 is CASSASPGTASYEQYF. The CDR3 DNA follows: TGTGCCAGCAGTGCGAGCCCCGGGACAGCGTCTTACGAGCAGTACTTC.

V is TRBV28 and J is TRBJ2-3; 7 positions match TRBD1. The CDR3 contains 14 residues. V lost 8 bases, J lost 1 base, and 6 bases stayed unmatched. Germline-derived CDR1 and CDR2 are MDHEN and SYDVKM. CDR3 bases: TGTGCCAGCCGACAAGGACAGGGCACAGATACGCAGTATTTT. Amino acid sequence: CASRQGQGTDTQYF.

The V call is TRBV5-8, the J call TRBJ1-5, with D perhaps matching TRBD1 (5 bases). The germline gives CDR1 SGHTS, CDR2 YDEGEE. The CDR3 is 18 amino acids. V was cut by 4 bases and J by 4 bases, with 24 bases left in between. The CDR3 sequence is CASSPNVGVRVVNQPQHF. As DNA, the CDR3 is TGTGCCAGCAGCCCCAACGTAGGCGTCAGGGTTGTTAATCAGCCCCAGCATTTT. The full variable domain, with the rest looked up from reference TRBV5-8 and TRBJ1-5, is EAGVTQSPTHLIKTRGQQATLRCSPISGHTSVYWYQQALGLGLQFLLWYDEGEERNRGNFPPRFSGRQFPNYSSELNVNALELEDSALYLCASSPNVGVRVVNQPQHFGDGTRLSIL.